This T cell receptor (beta chain) was captured in a study of blood T cell repertoires in COVID-19. Study-wide context: Samples taken during acute and convalescent COVID-19 were collected in the United States, Italy and Spain.

CDR1 is SGHAT, CDR2 FQDESV, per germline (reference sequence). The V end was cut by 1 base, the J end by 5 bases, with 8 bases between. This CDR3 comprises 13 residues. Some clones are missing from TCRdb's copy, which holds only in-frame ones; the method was immunoSEQ multiplex PCR. The sample shows 95,000 to 150,000 clones, 82% of them seen only once. Material for sequencing was peripheral blood. The receptor was derived from a human donor in a cohort sampled during active COVID-19. The chain recombines TRBV11-1 with TRBJ1-1; tentatively, D is TRBD1 (6 bases). The CDR3 coding sequence is TGTGCCAGCAGCTTAGACAGGGAAACTGAAGCTTTCTTT. It encodes CASSLDRETEAFF. Based on the CDR3 plus reference TRBV11-1 and TRBJ1-1, the full variable domain is EAEVAQSPRYKITEKSQAVAFWCDPISGHATLYWYRQILGQGPELLVQFQDESVVDDSQLPKDRFSAERLKGVDSTLKIQPAELGDSAMYLCASSLDRETEAFFGQGTRLTVV.